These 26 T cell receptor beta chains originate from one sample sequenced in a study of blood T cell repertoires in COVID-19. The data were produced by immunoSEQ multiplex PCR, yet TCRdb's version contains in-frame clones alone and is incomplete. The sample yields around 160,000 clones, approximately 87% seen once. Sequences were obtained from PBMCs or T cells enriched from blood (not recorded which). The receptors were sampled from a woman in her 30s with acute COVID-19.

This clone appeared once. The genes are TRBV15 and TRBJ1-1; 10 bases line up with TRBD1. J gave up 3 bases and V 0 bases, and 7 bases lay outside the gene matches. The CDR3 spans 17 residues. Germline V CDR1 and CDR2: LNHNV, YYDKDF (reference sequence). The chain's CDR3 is CATSRDRDRGSDTEAFF. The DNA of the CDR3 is TGTGCCACCAGCAGAGATCGGGACAGGGGAAGCGACACTGAAGCTTTCTTT.

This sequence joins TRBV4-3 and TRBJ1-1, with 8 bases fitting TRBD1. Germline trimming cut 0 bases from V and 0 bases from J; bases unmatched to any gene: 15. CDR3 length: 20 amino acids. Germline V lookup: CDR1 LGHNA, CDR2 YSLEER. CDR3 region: CASSQEGAGTGHPMNTEAFF. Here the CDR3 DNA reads TGCGCCAGCAGCCAAGAAGGCGCCGGGACAGGCCACCCTATGAACACTGAAGCTTTCTTT.

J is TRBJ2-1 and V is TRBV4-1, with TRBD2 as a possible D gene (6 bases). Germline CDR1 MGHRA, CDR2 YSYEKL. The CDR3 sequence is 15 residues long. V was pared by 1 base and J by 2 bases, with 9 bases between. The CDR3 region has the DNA TGCGCCAGCAGCCAAGGCGGGGAACCCTACAATGAGCAGTTCTTC. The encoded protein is CASSQGGEPYNEQFF.

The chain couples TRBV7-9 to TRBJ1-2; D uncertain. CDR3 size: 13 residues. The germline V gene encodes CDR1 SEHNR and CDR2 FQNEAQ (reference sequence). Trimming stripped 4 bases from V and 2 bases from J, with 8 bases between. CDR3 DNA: TGTGCCAGCAGCTCAGGTGGAAACTATGGCTACACCTTC. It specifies CASSSGGNYGYTF.

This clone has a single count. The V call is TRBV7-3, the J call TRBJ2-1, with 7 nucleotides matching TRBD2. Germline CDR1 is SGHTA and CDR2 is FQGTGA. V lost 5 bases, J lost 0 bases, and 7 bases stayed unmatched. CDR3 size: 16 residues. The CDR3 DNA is TGTGCCAGCAGCCGGGGAGGGTATAGCTCCTACAATGAGCAGTTCTTC. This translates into CASSRGGYSSYNEQFF.

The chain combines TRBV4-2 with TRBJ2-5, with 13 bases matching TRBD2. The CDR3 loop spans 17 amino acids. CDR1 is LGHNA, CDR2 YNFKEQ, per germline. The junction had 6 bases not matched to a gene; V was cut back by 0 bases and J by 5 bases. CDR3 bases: TGTGCCAGCAGCCAAGATCGGACTAGCGGGAGTATGGAGACCCAGTACTTC. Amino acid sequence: CASSQDRTSGSMETQYF.

In nucleotides, the CDR3 is TGTGCCAGCAGTTCGTTTCCCGGGGAGCTGTTTTTT. Protein sequence: CASSSFPGELFF. The chain links TRBV28 to TRBJ2-2; D is uncertain. Trimming removed 4 bases at V and 6 bases at J, with 6 bases between. Germline V gene sequence: CDR1 MDHEN, CDR2 SYDVKM. CDR3 length: 12 amino acids.

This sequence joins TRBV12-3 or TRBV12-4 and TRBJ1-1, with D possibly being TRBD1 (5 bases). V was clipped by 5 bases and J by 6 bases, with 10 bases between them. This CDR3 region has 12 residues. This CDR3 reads CASSPSGAEAFF. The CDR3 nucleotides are TGTGCCAGCAGTCCCTCGGGGGCTGAAGCTTTCTTT.

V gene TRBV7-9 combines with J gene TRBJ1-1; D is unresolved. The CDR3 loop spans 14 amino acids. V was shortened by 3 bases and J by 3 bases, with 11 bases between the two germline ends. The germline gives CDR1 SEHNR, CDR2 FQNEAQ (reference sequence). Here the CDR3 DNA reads TGTGCCAGCAGCTTCCAGCCCGGGGACACTGAAGCTTTCTTT. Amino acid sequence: CASSFQPGDTEAFF. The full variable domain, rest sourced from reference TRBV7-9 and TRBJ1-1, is DTGVSQNPRHKITKRGQNVTFRCDPISEHNRLYWYRQTLGQGPEFLTYFQNEAQLEKSRLLSDRFSAERPKGSFSTLEIQRTEQGDSAMYLCASSFQPGDTEAFFGQGTRLTVV.

The CDR3 DNA reads TGTGCCAGCAGTGAGACAGGGGGGGAGACCCAGTACTTC. Residues: CASSETGGETQYF. The J gene is TRBJ2-5, the V gene TRBV6-1; 9 bases fit TRBD1. CDR1 and CDR2 (germline): MNHNS, SASEGT. This CDR3 comprises 13 residues. V shed 3 bases, J shed 5 bases, and the junction held 1 base outside the gene matches.

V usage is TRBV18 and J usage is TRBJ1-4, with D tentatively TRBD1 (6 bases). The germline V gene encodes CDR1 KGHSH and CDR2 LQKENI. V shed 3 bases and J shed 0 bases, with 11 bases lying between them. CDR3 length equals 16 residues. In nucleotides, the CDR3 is TGTGCCAGCTCACCCTCACAGGGAGCAACTAATGAAAAACTGTTTTTT. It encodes CASSPSQGATNEKLFF.

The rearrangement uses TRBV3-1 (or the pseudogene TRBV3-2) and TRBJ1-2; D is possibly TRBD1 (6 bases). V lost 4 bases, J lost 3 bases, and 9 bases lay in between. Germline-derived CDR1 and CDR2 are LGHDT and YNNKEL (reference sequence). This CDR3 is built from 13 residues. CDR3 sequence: CASSPRGYYGYTF. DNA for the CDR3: TGTGCCAGCAGCCCGAGGGGGTACTATGGCTACACCTTC.

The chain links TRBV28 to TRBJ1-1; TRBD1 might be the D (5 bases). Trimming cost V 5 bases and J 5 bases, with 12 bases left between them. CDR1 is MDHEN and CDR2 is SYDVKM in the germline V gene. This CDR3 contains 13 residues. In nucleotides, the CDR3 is TGTGCCAGCAGTGGTTTGACAGCGACTGAAGCTTTCTTT. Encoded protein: CASSGLTATEAFF.

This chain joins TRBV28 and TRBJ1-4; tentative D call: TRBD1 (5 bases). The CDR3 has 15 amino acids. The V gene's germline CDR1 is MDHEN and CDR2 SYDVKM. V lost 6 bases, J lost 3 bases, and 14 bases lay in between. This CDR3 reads CASSPAGGANEKLFF. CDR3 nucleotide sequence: TGTGCCAGCAGCCCAGCGGGGGGGGCTAATGAAAAACTGTTTTTT.

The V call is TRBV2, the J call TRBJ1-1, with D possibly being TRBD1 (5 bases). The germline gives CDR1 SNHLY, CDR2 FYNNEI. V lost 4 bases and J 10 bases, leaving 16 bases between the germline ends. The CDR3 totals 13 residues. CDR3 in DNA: TGTGCCAGCAGTGGTGAAAGCGACAGTGGAGCTTTCTTT. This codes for CASSGESDSGAFF. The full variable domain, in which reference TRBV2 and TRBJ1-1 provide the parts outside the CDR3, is EPEVTQTPSHQVTQMGQEVILRCVPISNHLYFYWYRQILGQKVEFLVSFYNNEISEKSEIFDDQFSVERPDGSNFTLKIRSTKLEDSAMYFCASSGESDSGAFFGQGTRLTVV.

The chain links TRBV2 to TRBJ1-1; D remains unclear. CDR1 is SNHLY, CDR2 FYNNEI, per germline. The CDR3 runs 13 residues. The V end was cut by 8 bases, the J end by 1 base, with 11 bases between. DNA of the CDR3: TGTGCCAGCGGCTACGAGGCGAACACTGAAGCTTTCTTT. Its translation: CASGYEANTEAFF.

This CDR3 reads CASSLDSAIGQPQHF. The CDR3 nucleotides are TGTGCCAGCAGCTTAGATTCTGCTATCGGTCAGCCCCAGCATTTT. The chain combines TRBV7-2 with TRBJ1-5; D is unresolved. The CDR3 runs 15 residues. Germline V gene sequence: CDR1 SGHTA, CDR2 FQGNSA. Trimming left V 1 base short and J 6 bases short, with 13 bases between.

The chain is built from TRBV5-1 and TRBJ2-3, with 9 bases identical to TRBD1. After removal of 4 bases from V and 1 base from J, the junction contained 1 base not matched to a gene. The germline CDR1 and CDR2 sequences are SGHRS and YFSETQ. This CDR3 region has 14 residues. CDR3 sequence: CASSRTGGTDTQYF. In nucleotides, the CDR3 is TGCGCCAGCAGCAGGACAGGGGGCACAGATACGCAGTATTTT.

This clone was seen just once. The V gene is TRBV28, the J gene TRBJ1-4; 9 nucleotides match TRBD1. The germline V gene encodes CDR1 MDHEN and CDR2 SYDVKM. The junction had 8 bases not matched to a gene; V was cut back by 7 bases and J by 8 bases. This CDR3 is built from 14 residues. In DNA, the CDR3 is TGTGCCAGCAATTCCGGGACAGGGTTCGAAAAACTGTTTTTT. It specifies CASNSGTGFEKLFF. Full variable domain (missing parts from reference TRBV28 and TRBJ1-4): DVKVTQSSRYLVKRTGEKVFLECVQDMDHENMFWYRQDPGLGLRLIYFSYDVKMKEKGDIPEGYSVSREKKERFSLILESASTNQTSMYLCASNSGTGFEKLFFGSGTQLSVL.

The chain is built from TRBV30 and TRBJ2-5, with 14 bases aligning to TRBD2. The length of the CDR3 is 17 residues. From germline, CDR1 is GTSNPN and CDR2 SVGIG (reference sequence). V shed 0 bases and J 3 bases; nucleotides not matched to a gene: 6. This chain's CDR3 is CAWSVIWTSGGKETQYF. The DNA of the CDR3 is TGTGCCTGGAGTGTAATTTGGACTAGCGGGGGGAAAGAGACCCAGTACTTC.

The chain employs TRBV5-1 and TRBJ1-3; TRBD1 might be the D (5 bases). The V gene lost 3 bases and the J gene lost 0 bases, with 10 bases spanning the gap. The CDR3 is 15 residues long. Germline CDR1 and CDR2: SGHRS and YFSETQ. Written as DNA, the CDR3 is TGCGCCAGCAGCTCGCTTCAGGGCTCTGGAAACACCATATATTTT. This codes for CASSSLQGSGNTIYF.

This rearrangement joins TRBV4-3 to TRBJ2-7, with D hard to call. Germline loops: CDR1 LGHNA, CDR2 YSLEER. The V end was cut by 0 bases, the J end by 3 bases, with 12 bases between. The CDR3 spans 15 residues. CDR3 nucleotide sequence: TGCGCCAGCAGCCAAGACGAGAAAACCCTCTACGAGCAGTACTTC. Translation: CASSQDEKTLYEQYF.

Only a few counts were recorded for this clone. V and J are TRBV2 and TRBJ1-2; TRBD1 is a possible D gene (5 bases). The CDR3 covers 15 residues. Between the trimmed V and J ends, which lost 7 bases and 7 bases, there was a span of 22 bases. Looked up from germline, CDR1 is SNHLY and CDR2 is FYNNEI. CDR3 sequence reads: CASILDVAGVGGYTF. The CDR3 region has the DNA TGTGCCAGCATCTTGGACGTGGCGGGGGTTGGTGGCTACACCTTC.

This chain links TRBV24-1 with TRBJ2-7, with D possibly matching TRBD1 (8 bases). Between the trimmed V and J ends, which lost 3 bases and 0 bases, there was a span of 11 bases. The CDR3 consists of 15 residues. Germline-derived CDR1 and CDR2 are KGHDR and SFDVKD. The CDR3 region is CATSDTGGGSYEQYF. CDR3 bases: TGTGCCACCAGTGATACAGGGGGGGGCTCCTACGAGCAGTACTTC.

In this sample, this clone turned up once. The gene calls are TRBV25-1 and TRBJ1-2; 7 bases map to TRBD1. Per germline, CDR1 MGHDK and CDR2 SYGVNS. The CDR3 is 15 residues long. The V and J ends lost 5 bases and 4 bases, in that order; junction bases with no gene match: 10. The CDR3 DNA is TGTGCCAGCAGTCCAACGACAGGGTATCGCTATGGCTACACCTTC. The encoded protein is CASSPTTGYRYGYTF.

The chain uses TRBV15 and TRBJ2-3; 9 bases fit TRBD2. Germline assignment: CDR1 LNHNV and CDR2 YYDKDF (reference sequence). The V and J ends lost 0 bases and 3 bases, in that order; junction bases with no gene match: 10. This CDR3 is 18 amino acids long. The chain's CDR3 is CATSRDQLAGLNTDTQYF. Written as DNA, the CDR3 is TGTGCCACCAGCAGAGATCAGCTAGCGGGGTTAAATACAGATACGCAGTATTTT.